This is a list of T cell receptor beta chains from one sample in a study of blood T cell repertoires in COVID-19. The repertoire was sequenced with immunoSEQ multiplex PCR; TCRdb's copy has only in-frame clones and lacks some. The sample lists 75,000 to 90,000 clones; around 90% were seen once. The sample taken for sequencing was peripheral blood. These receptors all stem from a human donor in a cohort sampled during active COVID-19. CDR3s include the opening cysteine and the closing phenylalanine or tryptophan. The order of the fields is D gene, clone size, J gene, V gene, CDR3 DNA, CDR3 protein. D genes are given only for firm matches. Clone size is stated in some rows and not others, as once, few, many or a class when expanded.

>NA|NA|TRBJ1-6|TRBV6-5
TGTGCCAGCAGTTACGGGGCAGTCGGGAATTCACCCCTCCACTTT
CASSYGAVGNSPLHF
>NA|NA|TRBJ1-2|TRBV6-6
TGTGCCAACGCACCGGAGGGAAACTATGGCTACACCTTC
CANAPEGNYGYTF
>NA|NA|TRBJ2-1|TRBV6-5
TGTGCCAGCAGTCCCCTCCCCAGGGGCAGTGAGCAGTTCTTC
CASSPLPRGSEQFF
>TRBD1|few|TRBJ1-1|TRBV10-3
TGTGCCATCGGACAGGGGAACACTGAAGCTTTCTTT
CAIGQGNTEAFF
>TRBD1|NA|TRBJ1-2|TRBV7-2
TGTGCCAGCAGCTTAGGGGGACAGGGACAACTCTATGGCTACACCTTC
CASSLGGQGQLYGYTF
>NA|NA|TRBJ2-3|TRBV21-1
TGTGCCAGCAGCAAAGGGTCACGGCGGGGGGCCTTCACAGATACGCAGTATTTT
CASSKGSRRGAFTDTQYF
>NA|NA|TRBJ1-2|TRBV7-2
TGTGCCAGCAGCCTATTCCAGGGAAGAGGCTACACCTTC
CASSLFQGRGYTF
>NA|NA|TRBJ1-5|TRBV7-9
TGTGCCAGCAGCTTAGAGTCCGGGAATCAGCCCCAGCATTTT
CASSLESGNQPQHF
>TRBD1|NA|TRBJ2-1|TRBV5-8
TGTGCCAGCAGGCGATGGGACAGGGGAAATGAGCAGTTCTTC
CASRRWDRGNEQFF
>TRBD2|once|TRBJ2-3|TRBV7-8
TGTGCCAGCAGCCTAGACCGGACTAGCCCTAGCACAGATACGCAGTATTTT
CASSLDRTSPSTDTQYF
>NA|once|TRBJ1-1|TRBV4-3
TGCGCCAGCAGCGACCGGGACAAGAACACTGAAGCTTTCTTT
CASSDRDKNTEAFF
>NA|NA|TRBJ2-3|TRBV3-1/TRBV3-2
TGTGCCAGCAGCCAAGTCGGCGGGGATACGCAGTATTTT
CASSQVGGDTQYF
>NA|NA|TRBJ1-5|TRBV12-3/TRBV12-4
TGTGCCAGCCGTCGACAGGTTAATCAGCCCCAGCATTTT
CASRRQVNQPQHF
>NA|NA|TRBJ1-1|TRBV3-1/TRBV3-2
TGTGCCAGCAGTCGGGGGGACACTGAAGCTTTCTTT
CASSRGDTEAFF
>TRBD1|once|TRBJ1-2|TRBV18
TGTGCCAGCTCCGAACTGACAGGGAATGAGGACGGCTACACCTTC
CASSELTGNEDGYTF
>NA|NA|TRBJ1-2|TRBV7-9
TGTGCCAGCAGCGACCGACAGGCCTATGGCTACACCTTC
CASSDRQAYGYTF
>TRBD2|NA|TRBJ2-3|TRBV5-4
TGTGCCAGCAGCTTGACGGCGGGGGGGCTGGAAGATACGCAGTATTTT
CASSLTAGGLEDTQYF
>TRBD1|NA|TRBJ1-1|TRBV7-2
TGTGCCAGCAGCTCATTCGGACAGGGGGCTTATACTGAAGCTTTCTTT
CASSSFGQGAYTEAFF
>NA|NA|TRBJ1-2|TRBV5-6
TGTGCCAGCAGCTCAGGACAGCCGTCTAGGGGCTACACCTTC
CASSSGQPSRGYTF
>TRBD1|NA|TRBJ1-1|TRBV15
TGTGCCACCAGTTCGACCACAGGGGGAAACACTGAAGCTTTCTTT
CATSSTTGGNTEAFF
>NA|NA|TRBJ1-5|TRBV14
TGTGCCAGCAGCCAACGGGAGGATCCGGCACTGAGCAATCAGCCCCAGCATTTT
CASSQREDPALSNQPQHF
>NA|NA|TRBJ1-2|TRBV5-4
TGTGCCAGCAGCTCGCGGCAGGGGAACACCTTC
CASSSRQGNTF
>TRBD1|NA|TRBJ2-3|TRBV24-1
TGTGCCACCAGTGATCCGACAGGGGCCGGAGATACGCAGTATTTT
CATSDPTGAGDTQYF
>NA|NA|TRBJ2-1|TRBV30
TGTGCCTGGAGTCCACGGGGAGCGCCCTACAATGAGCAGTTCTTC
CAWSPRGAPYNEQFF
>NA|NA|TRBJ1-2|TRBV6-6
TGTGCCAGCAACCCCCTAACAGGGATTAACTATGGCTACACCTTC
CASNPLTGINYGYTF
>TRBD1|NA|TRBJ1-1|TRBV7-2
TGTGCCAGCAGCTTTACAGGGGTTGCTGAAGCTTTCTTT
CASSFTGVAEAFF
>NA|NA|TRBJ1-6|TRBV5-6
TGTGCCAGCAACCGGCGGGCAGGGGATTCACCCCTCCACTTT
CASNRRAGDSPLHF
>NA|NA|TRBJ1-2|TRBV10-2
TGCGCCAGCAAGACCAAACAGAGCTATGGCTACACCTTC
CASKTKQSYGYTF
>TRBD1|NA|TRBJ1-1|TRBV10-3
TGTGCCATCAGTGAGTCATACCGGACAGGCTCAGCTTTCTTT
CAISESYRTGSAFF
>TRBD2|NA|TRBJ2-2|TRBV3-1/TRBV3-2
TGTGCCAGCGGTCCTAGCGGGGGGGCCGCCGGGGAGCTGTTTTTT
CASGPSGGAAGELFF
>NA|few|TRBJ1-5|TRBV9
TGTGCCAGCAGCGTAGAAGTCCGCCGGTCCCAGCATTTT
CASSVEVRRSQHF
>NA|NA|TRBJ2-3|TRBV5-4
TGTGCCAGCAGCTTGGTAGCGGACCGCACAGATACGCAGTATTTT
CASSLVADRTDTQYF
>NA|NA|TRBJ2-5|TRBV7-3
TGTGCCAGCAGCCTGACAGTTCAAGAGACCCAGTACTTC
CASSLTVQETQYF
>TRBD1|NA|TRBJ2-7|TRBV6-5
TGTGCCAGCAGTTTCGGAGGGACAGGGGGCTCCGAGCAGTACTTC
CASSFGGTGGSEQYF
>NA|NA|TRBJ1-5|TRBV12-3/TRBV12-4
TGTGCCAGCAGTGCCGGACAGTATCAGCCCCAGCATTTT
CASSAGQYQPQHF
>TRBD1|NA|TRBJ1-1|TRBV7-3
TGTGCCAGCAGTTTAACGGGCCTAGGGGGCGAGGCTTTCTTT
CASSLTGLGGEAFF
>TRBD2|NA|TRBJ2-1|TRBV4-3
TGCGCCAGCAGCCAAGATCTGCTCGGACTAGCGGGGGGCGAGCAGTTCTTC
CASSQDLLGLAGGEQFF
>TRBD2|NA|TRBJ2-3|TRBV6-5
TGTGCCAGCAGCGTGGGACTAGCTTACAATACGCAGTATTTT
CASSVGLAYNTQYF
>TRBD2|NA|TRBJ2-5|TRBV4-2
TGTGCCAGCAGCCAAGGGCATAGCGGGGGTGGTGAGACCCAGTACTTC
CASSQGHSGGGETQYF
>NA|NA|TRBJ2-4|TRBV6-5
TGTGCCAGCAGTTACTCGAGGGCAGGGGCTAACATTCAGTACTTC
CASSYSRAGANIQYF
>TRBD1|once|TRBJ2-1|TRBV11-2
TGTGCCAGCAGCTTAGATCTGCGGACAGGGGTCGAGGATGAGCAGTTCTTC
CASSLDLRTGVEDEQFF
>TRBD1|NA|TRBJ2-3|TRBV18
TGTGCCAGCTCACCACCGGCCGGGACAGAAGACAGCACAGATACGCAGTATTTT
CASSPPAGTEDSTDTQYF
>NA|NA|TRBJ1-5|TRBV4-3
TGCGCCAGCAGCCAAGGTCTTGAGAGCAATCAGCCCCAGCATTTT
CASSQGLESNQPQHF
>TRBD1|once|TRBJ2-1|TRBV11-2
TGTGCCAGCAGCGTAGGGGACAGCCTTAATGAGCAGTTCTTC
CASSVGDSLNEQFF
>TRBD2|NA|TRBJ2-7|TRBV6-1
TGTGCCAGCAGTGAGGGTGGAGCGGGGGCCTACGAGCAGTACTTC
CASSEGGAGAYEQYF
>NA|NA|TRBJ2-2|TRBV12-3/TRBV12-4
TGTGCCAGCAGTCAGGGTACCGGGGAGCTGTTTTTT
CASSQGTGELFF
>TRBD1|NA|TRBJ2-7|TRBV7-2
TGTGCCAGCAGCTTAGTAGAGACAGGGGTCGAGCAGTACTTC
CASSLVETGVEQYF
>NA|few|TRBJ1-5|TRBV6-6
TGTGCCAGCACCACCCGGGAGGTGGGTCCCAATCAGCCCCAGCATTTT
CASTTREVGPNQPQHF
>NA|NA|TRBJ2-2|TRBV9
TGTGCCAGCAGCGTAGGTAGCTCGTCGAACACCGGGGAGCTGTTTTTT
CASSVGSSSNTGELFF
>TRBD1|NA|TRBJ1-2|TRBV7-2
TGTGCCAGCAGCCGGGACAGTATCAACTATGGCTACACCTTC
CASSRDSINYGYTF
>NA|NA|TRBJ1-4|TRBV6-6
TGTGCCAGCGCCCGACAGGAATTTGAAAAACTGTTTTTT
CASARQEFEKLFF
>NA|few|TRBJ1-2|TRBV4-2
TGTGCCAGCAGCCAAGAGCGGTCCGGGGGCTATGGCTACACCTTC
CASSQERSGGYGYTF
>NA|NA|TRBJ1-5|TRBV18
TGTGCCAGCTCACCACAAACAGGATTTCAACAGCCCCAGCATTTT
CASSPQTGFQQPQHF